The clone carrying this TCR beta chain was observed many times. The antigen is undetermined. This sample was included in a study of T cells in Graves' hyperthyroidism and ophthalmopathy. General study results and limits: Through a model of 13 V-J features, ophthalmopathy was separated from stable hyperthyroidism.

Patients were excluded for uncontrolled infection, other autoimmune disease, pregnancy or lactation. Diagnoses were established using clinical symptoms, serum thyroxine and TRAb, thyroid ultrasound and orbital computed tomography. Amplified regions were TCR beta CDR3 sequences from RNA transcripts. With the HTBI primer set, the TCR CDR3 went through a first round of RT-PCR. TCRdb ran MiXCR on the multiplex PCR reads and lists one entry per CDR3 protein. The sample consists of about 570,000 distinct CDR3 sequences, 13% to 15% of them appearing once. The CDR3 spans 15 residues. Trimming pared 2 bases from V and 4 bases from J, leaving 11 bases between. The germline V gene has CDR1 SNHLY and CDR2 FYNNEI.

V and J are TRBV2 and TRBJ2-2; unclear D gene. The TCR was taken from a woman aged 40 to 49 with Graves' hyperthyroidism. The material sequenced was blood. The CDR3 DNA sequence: TGTGCCAGCAGTGAAATCCCCGCTACCACCGGGGAGCTGTTTTTT. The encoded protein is CASSEIPATTGELFF. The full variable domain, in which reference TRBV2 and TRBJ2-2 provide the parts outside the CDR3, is EPEVTQTPSHQVTQMGQEVILRCVPISNHLYFYWYRQILGQKVEFLVSFYNNEISEKSEIFDDQFSVERPDGSNFTLKIRSTKLEDSAMYFCASSEIPATTGELFFGEGSRLTVL.